The rows below give T cell receptor beta chains drawn from one sample of a study of siplizumab effects on memory and regulatory T cells. This table comes from immunoSEQ multiplex PCR, and its TCRdb copy is limited to in-frame clones, with some not included. In the table there are 50,000 to 55,000 clones, 93% of which are singletons. The specimen was CD8+ T cells sorted from blood. Source of these receptors: a human donor in good health. Both conserved end residues are part of each CDR3. A row's size may be missing; if present it is once, few, many or a size class.

CAISGGEREGRNEQFF TRBJ2-1 TRBV10-3 NA
CTSSPGLGESTDTQYF TRBJ2-3 TRBV1 NA
CASSLGRSYEQYF TRBJ2-7 TRBV13 NA
CASSLVGTGGYEQYF TRBJ2-7 TRBV7-9 NA
CASTPGTQTYEQYF TRBJ2-7 TRBV27 NA
CASSPLTSGRRTDTQYF TRBJ2-3 TRBV7-9 NA
CASSPKQGYEQYF TRBJ2-7 TRBV6-5 NA
CASTRDVSGIYEQYF TRBJ2-7 TRBV2 NA
CASRGYGYTF TRBJ1-2 TRBV2 once
CASTGRTGAYNEQFF TRBJ2-1 TRBV7-9 NA
CASSASPDRVQPQHF TRBJ1-5 TRBV27 NA
CATRYHRDPGNEQFF TRBJ2-1 TRBV15 NA
CASGHAYNEQFF TRBJ2-1 TRBV10-2 NA
CASSPPLPGNEQFF TRBJ2-1 TRBV27 NA
CASNRGGPNSPLHF TRBJ1-6 TRBV7-9 NA
CASSLSGSGGLNEQFF TRBJ2-1 TRBV5-8 NA
CASSEYPLYNEQFF TRBJ2-1 TRBV25-1 NA
CASRQYSNQPQHF TRBJ1-5 TRBV6-5 NA
CASSVGGGDTEAFF TRBJ1-1 TRBV9 NA
CASSSIARPNTGELFF TRBJ2-2 TRBV7-9 once
CASSSWDSLEYGYTF TRBJ1-2 TRBV27 NA
CASSLGRGGQETQYF TRBJ2-5 TRBV7-3 NA
CASAPGTAYYGYTF TRBJ1-2 TRBV27 NA
CASSHRGGVNTEAFF TRBJ1-1 TRBV11-2 NA
CASSRYSGNTIYF TRBJ1-3 TRBV28 NA
CASSFEWDYEQYF TRBJ2-7 TRBV13 NA
CASIPLRTHSYEQYF TRBJ2-7 TRBV7-8 NA
CASSMGVSYEQYF TRBJ2-7 TRBV19 once
CASSAGPTQSTDTQYF TRBJ2-3 TRBV9 once
CASTSASSYEQYF TRBJ2-7 TRBV2 NA
CASSPFDSAGELFF TRBJ2-2 TRBV27 NA
CASSPLDSLNEKLFF TRBJ1-4 TRBV27 NA
CASGFPGTAYGYTF TRBJ1-2 TRBV12-5 NA
CASSPGTGSHEQYF TRBJ2-7 TRBV7-9 NA
CASKQGTYGYTF TRBJ1-2 TRBV9 NA
CASSLEYRGPRETQYF TRBJ2-5 TRBV5-1 NA
CASSLKGDTQYF TRBJ2-3 TRBV5-4 NA
CASSVGGDPYLNEQFF TRBJ2-1 TRBV9 NA
CASSLPEEESTDTQYF TRBJ2-3 TRBV7-9 NA
CASSLDEQFF TRBJ2-1 TRBV11-2 NA
CASSIAQRAAYGYTF TRBJ1-2 TRBV19 once
CASSGRRDRGGNQPQHF TRBJ1-5 TRBV7-8 NA
CATSRATVSNQPQHF TRBJ1-5 TRBV15 once
CASSLQANTGELFF TRBJ2-2 TRBV9 NA
CASSDWTVYGYTF TRBJ1-2 TRBV6-5 NA
CASSLANEQFF TRBJ2-1 TRBV28 NA
CASSPGTPDTQYF TRBJ2-3 TRBV28 NA
CASIGQALYEQYF TRBJ2-7 TRBV19 NA
CASTQTEGMNTEAFF TRBJ1-1 TRBV5-1 NA
CSVEVTGREETQYF TRBJ2-5 TRBV29-1 NA
CSVEGLIRDRGQGGYTF TRBJ1-2 TRBV29-1 NA
CASSLYYNEQFF TRBJ2-1 TRBV28 NA
CASSWARQNTIYF TRBJ1-3 TRBV28 NA
CASSGGQGLTGELFF TRBJ2-2 TRBV6-1 NA
CASSFRGTEYEQYF TRBJ2-7 TRBV28 NA
CASSRTSGYYNEQFF TRBJ2-1 TRBV19 NA
CASSFPLGGQRNTTKGQPQHF TRBJ1-5 TRBV27 NA
CASSSRISVWDRDTGELFF TRBJ2-2 TRBV28 NA
CASRGSGWDAFF TRBJ1-1 TRBV11-2 NA
CASSFTFHGPGEVQPQHF TRBJ1-5 TRBV7-8 NA